These T cell receptor beta chains were read from a single sample in a study of T cells in Graves' hyperthyroidism and ophthalmopathy. TCRdb redid the calling of the multiplex PCR reads with MiXCR, one entry per CDR3 protein. The sample yields 370,000 or so distinct CDR3 sequences, less than 20% seen once. Specimen: blood. All receptors derive from a woman aged 18-29 years with Graves' hyperthyroidism that later progressed to Graves' ophthalmopathy. Both conserved end residues are part of each CDR3. A D gene is named only where the DNA matches it firmly. Size tells how often a clone was seen (once, few, many) or the class of an expanded clone, and some rows leave it out.

j_gene: TRBJ2-1; len: 15; d_gene: TRBD2; v_gene: TRBV19; abundance: few; CDR3nt: TGTGCCAGTAGTCAGGTTAGCGGGGAATACAATGAGCAGTTCTTC; CDR3aa: CASSQVSGEYNEQFF
j_gene: TRBJ2-1; len: 16; d_gene: TRBD2; v_gene: TRBV5-4; abundance: .; CDR3nt: TGTGCCAGCAGCTTACTAGCGGGAGGGTTGGGCGATGAGCAGTTCTTC; CDR3aa: CASSLLAGGLGDEQFF
j_gene: TRBJ2-5; len: 15; d_gene: TRBD2; v_gene: TRBV4-1; abundance: few; CDR3nt: TGCGCCAGCAGCCAACTCACGGGGGGGGGCGAGACCCAGTACTTC; CDR3aa: CASSQLTGGGETQYF
j_gene: TRBJ1-5; len: 16; d_gene: .; v_gene: TRBV6-1; abundance: many; CDR3nt: TGTGCCAGCAGTTCCTTCGGACTGCTCAGCAATCAGCCCCAGCATTTT; CDR3aa: CASSSFGLLSNQPQHF
j_gene: TRBJ1-5; len: 14; d_gene: .; v_gene: TRBV20-1; abundance: .; CDR3nt: TGCAGTGCTAGAGAATTGGGGGAAGGACAGCCCCAGCATTTT; CDR3aa: CSARELGEGQPQHF
j_gene: TRBJ2-5; len: 15; d_gene: .; v_gene: TRBV28; abundance: many; CDR3nt: TGTGCCAGCAGTCTTGGCGGGACTCTCCAAGAGACCCAGTACTTC; CDR3aa: CASSLGGTLQETQYF
j_gene: TRBJ1-4; len: 15; d_gene: .; v_gene: TRBV15; abundance: few; CDR3nt: TGTGCCACCAGCAGAGATACCCATGTTACTGAAAAACTGTTTTTT; CDR3aa: CATSRDTHVTEKLFF
j_gene: TRBJ2-7; len: 14; d_gene: .; v_gene: TRBV11-2; abundance: many; CDR3nt: TGTGCCAGCAGCTTTGTAGATCGTCCGTACGAGCAGTACTTC; CDR3aa: CASSFVDRPYEQYF
j_gene: TRBJ2-3; len: 18; d_gene: .; v_gene: TRBV6-1; abundance: many; CDR3nt: TGTGCCAGCAGTGCCCGTACCAGGGGGGACGGCGGCGCAGATACGCAGTATTTT; CDR3aa: CASSARTRGDGGADTQYF
j_gene: TRBJ1-5; len: 14; d_gene: .; v_gene: TRBV28; abundance: .; CDR3nt: TGTGTCAGCAGTTTGGACACGCACAATCAGCCCCAGCATTTT; CDR3aa: CVSSLDTHNQPQHF
j_gene: TRBJ2-7; len: 14; d_gene: .; v_gene: TRBV7-8; abundance: .; CDR3nt: TGTGCCAGCAGCTCCCCGGGACCCCAGTACGAGCAGTACTTC; CDR3aa: CASSSPGPQYEQYF
j_gene: TRBJ1-3; len: 13; d_gene: .; v_gene: TRBV20-1; abundance: .; CDR3nt: TGCAGTGCTAGTGGGCAGTTCGGAAACACCATATATTTT; CDR3aa: CSASGQFGNTIYF
j_gene: TRBJ2-7; len: 13; d_gene: .; v_gene: TRBV27; abundance: many; CDR3nt: TGTGCCAGCAGTCCCCCTACGCAAGTCGAGCAGTACTTC; CDR3aa: CASSPPTQVEQYF
j_gene: TRBJ2-7; len: 15; d_gene: .; v_gene: TRBV20-1; abundance: once; CDR3nt: TGCAGTGCCACCGCCCCGAACGCGGCCTCCTACGAGCAGTACTTC; CDR3aa: CSATAPNAASYEQYF
j_gene: TRBJ2-4; len: 15; d_gene: .; v_gene: TRBV5-1; abundance: .; CDR3nt: TGCGCCAGCAGCTTGGGGGCATGGTCCAAAAACATTCAGTACTTC; CDR3aa: CASSLGAWSKNIQYF
j_gene: TRBJ2-3; len: 15; d_gene: .; v_gene: TRBV7-6; abundance: many; CDR3nt: TGTGCCAGCAGCTTAGAGGCGGGATTCACAGATACGCAGTATTTT; CDR3aa: CASSLEAGFTDTQYF
j_gene: TRBJ2-7; len: 22; d_gene: TRBD2; v_gene: TRBV7-9; abundance: few; CDR3nt: TGTGCCAGCAGCCCAGAGGGGGGCAGGGGAAGAGCGGGAGGCTTCCTGGTGAACGAGCAGTACTTC; CDR3aa: CASSPEGGRGRAGGFLVNEQYF
j_gene: TRBJ2-1; len: 12; d_gene: TRBD2; v_gene: TRBV27; abundance: many; CDR3nt: TGTGCCAGCTATAGCGGGTACAATGAGCAGTTCTTC; CDR3aa: CASYSGYNEQFF
j_gene: TRBJ1-2; len: 16; d_gene: .; v_gene: TRBV19; abundance: many; CDR3nt: TGTGCCAGTAGTCGGGGGAACTCTCTTGCTAACTATGGCTACACCTTC; CDR3aa: CASSRGNSLANYGYTF
j_gene: TRBJ2-6; len: 18; d_gene: TRBD1; v_gene: TRBV5-1; abundance: .; CDR3nt: TGCGCCAGCAGCTTGGGAGGACAGGGGGCGGTTGGGGCCAACGTCCTGACTTTC; CDR3aa: CASSLGGQGAVGANVLTF
j_gene: TRBJ2-1; len: 17; d_gene: TRBD2; v_gene: TRBV19; abundance: many; CDR3nt: TGTGCCAGTAGTATCCTGGCGGGAGGACCCTCCTACAATGAGCAGTTCTTC; CDR3aa: CASSILAGGPSYNEQFF
j_gene: TRBJ2-7; len: 14; d_gene: TRBD1; v_gene: TRBV5-1; abundance: many; CDR3nt: TGCGCCAGCAGCTTGGCACAGGGGCCGTACGAGCAGTACTTC; CDR3aa: CASSLAQGPYEQYF
j_gene: TRBJ2-2; len: 16; d_gene: .; v_gene: TRBV27; abundance: few; CDR3nt: TGTGCCAGCACCCCCAATTTGGGGGTAAACACCGGGGAGCTGTTTTTT; CDR3aa: CASTPNLGVNTGELFF
j_gene: TRBJ2-7; len: 14; d_gene: TRBD2; v_gene: TRBV27; abundance: many; CDR3nt: TGTGCCAGCAGTCCCAGCGGGAGGGCAAACGAGCAGTACTTC; CDR3aa: CASSPSGRANEQYF
j_gene: TRBJ1-5; len: 16; d_gene: TRBD1; v_gene: TRBV5-1; abundance: .; CDR3nt: TGCGCCAGCAGCTTGGATGGGACAGGGGATAATCAGCCCCAGCATTTT; CDR3aa: CASSLDGTGDNQPQHF
j_gene: TRBJ1-3; len: 16; d_gene: TRBD1; v_gene: TRBV7-2; abundance: few; CDR3nt: TGTGCCAGCAGCTTAAGGGGACAGGGTTCTGGAAACACCATATATTTT; CDR3aa: CASSLRGQGSGNTIYF
j_gene: TRBJ1-6; len: 14; d_gene: .; v_gene: TRBV7-8; abundance: many; CDR3nt: TGTGCCAGCAGCTTACTCAGGGTTAATTCACCCCTCCACTTT; CDR3aa: CASSLLRVNSPLHF
j_gene: TRBJ1-3; len: 13; d_gene: TRBD1; v_gene: TRBV12-3/TRBV12-4; abundance: many; CDR3nt: TGTGCCAGCAGTTTGGACAGGCATAACGCCATATATTTT; CDR3aa: CASSLDRHNAIYF
j_gene: TRBJ2-3; len: 14; d_gene: .; v_gene: TRBV10-3; abundance: many; CDR3nt: TGTGCCATCAGTGATCACACGAGGGGAGATACGCAGTATTTT; CDR3aa: CAISDHTRGDTQYF
j_gene: TRBJ2-1; len: 14; d_gene: TRBD2; v_gene: TRBV6-2/TRBV6-3; abundance: .; CDR3nt: TGTGCCAGCAGCAGTAGCGGGATTTACAATGAGCAGTTCTTC; CDR3aa: CASSSSGIYNEQFF
j_gene: TRBJ2-2; len: 14; d_gene: .; v_gene: TRBV28; abundance: many; CDR3nt: TGTGCCAGCAGTTTATCGGGAGTATGGGGGGAGCTGTTTTTT; CDR3aa: CASSLSGVWGELFF
j_gene: TRBJ2-7; len: 13; d_gene: .; v_gene: TRBV6-1; abundance: few; CDR3nt: TGTGCCAGCAGTGATCAGGGTCCCCTCGAGCAGTACTTC; CDR3aa: CASSDQGPLEQYF
j_gene: TRBJ2-2; len: 17; d_gene: .; v_gene: TRBV25-1; abundance: few; CDR3nt: TGTGCCAGCAGTGATCCCTCGGGGAAGCGGAACACCGGGGAGCTGTTTTTT; CDR3aa: CASSDPSGKRNTGELFF
j_gene: TRBJ2-7; len: 16; d_gene: TRBD1; v_gene: TRBV28; abundance: many; CDR3nt: TGTGCCAGCAGCCACACCAGACAGGGCACCTCCTACGAGCAGTACTTC; CDR3aa: CASSHTRQGTSYEQYF
j_gene: TRBJ2-5; len: 14; d_gene: TRBD1; v_gene: TRBV20-1; abundance: many; CDR3nt: TGCAGTGCCCGATCCGGGACAGGGGCAGAGACCCAGTACTTC; CDR3aa: CSARSGTGAETQYF
j_gene: TRBJ2-3; len: 17; d_gene: TRBD2; v_gene: TRBV20-1; abundance: many; CDR3nt: TGCAGTGGGAATAGGAGAACTAGCGGCTATCAGGGAGATACGCAGTATTTT; CDR3aa: CSGNRRTSGYQGDTQYF
j_gene: TRBJ2-1; len: 15; d_gene: TRBD2; v_gene: TRBV9; abundance: few; CDR3nt: TGTGCCAGCAGCGCCGGGAGGATCCCCTACAATGAGCAGTTCTTC; CDR3aa: CASSAGRIPYNEQFF
j_gene: TRBJ2-1; len: 14; d_gene: TRBD2; v_gene: TRBV27; abundance: many; CDR3nt: TGTGCCAGCAGTTTAAGTGCGGGAGTGGGTGAGCAGTTCTTC; CDR3aa: CASSLSAGVGEQFF
j_gene: TRBJ1-5; len: 14; d_gene: .; v_gene: TRBV19; abundance: few; CDR3nt: TGTGCCAGTAGTATCTGGCCCATGAATCAGCCCCAGCATTTT; CDR3aa: CASSIWPMNQPQHF
j_gene: TRBJ2-4; len: 16; d_gene: TRBD1; v_gene: TRBV5-6; abundance: few; CDR3nt: TGTGCCAGCAGCTTAACAGGGGGCGCCCGCAAAAACATTCAGTACTTC; CDR3aa: CASSLTGGARKNIQYF